This T cell receptor beta chain was documented in a study of T cells in Graves' hyperthyroidism and ophthalmopathy. Study summary: Blood from the periphery was taken at initial diagnosis, before any treatment.

This clonotype has ten or more counts. Amplified regions were TCR beta CDR3 sequences from RNA transcripts. Initially, a first-round RT-PCR of the TCR CDR3 employed the HTBI primer set. From the multiplex PCR reads, TCRdb called clonotypes with MiXCR, one entry per CDR3 protein. In the table there are hundreds of thousands of distinct CDR3 sequences, over 15% of which are singletons. V dropped 6 bases and J dropped 5 bases, with 10 bases sitting between them. There are 13 residues in the CDR3. The V gene's germline CDR1 is LGHDT and CDR2 YNNKEL (reference sequence). The patients, who ranged from 18 to 65 in age, presented with newly diagnosed hyperthyroidism lasting under 2 months. Diagnoses used clinical symptoms, serum thyroxine and TRAb, thyroid ultrasound and orbital computed tomography. The PBMCs had their origin in 7.5 to 10 ml of fresh peripheral blood.

The V and J genes are TRBV3-1 and TRBJ2-2; D is perhaps TRBD1 (6 bases). The sequenced sample consisted of blood. The sequence was collected from a woman in her late teens or twenties with Graves' hyperthyroidism. CDR3 coding DNA: TGTGCCAGCAGATTACAGGGAACCGGGGAGCTGTTTTTT. Its protein is CASRLQGTGELFF.